The table lists the clone carrying this T cell receptor (beta chain) with a count of one. The antigen remains unidentified. This sample was included in a study of CD8 T cells in ankylosing spondylitis. Study-wide results and caveats: Seven to nine highly homologous variants formed a TCR beta motif that appeared characteristic of ankylosing spondylitis blood. Those disease-linked clones were CD8+; they were also relatively rare in peripheral blood. Significantly higher representation of disease-linked clones was reported for matched ankylosing spondylitis synovial fluid.

This CDR3 has 15 amino acids. V gave up 6 bases and J gave up 0 bases, with 15 bases separating them. Germline CDR1 is MNHEY and CDR2 is SMNVEV (reference sequence). Construction of TCR beta libraries was performed using quantitative 5'-RACE with molecular barcodes. TCRdb fed the 5' RACE reads into MiXCR, producing one record per CDR3 protein. The data show over 700,000 distinct CDR3 sequences, over 15% seen once. Sequencing input: blood, either unsorted or a sorted T cell fraction (not recorded which). This chain joins TRBV27 and TRBJ2-7; a weak D match, TRBD1 (6 bases). The sequence came from a male donor with ankylosing spondylitis. As DNA, the CDR3 is TGTGCCAGCAGAGACAGGCGTACGAGCTCCTACGAGCAGTACTTC. Residues: CASRDRRTSSYEQYF.